The 30 T cell receptor beta chains below come from one sample, sequenced in a study of CD8+CD57+ T cells in acquired aplastic anemia. Profiling of TCR beta VDJ combinations and CDR3 sequences used genomic DNA as template. MiXCR, applied by TCRdb to the reads, yields one record per CDR3 protein. This sample has approximately 380,000 distinct CDR3 sequences; about two thirds occur once, and the top ten carry 4%. The sequencing input was sorted CD4+, CD8+, or CD8+CD57+ T cells (not recorded which) from PBMCs. The receptors here all came from a human donor in good health, serving as a control.

The gene calls are TRBV11-2 and TRBJ1-2, with D unresolved. The CDR3 has 12 residues. Deletions cut 8 bases from V and 9 bases from J, with 16 bases between. Germline V lookup: CDR1 SGHAT, CDR2 FQNNGV. Here the CDR3 DNA reads TGTGCCAGCTCGGTGGGCTATGGCTGCTACACCTTC. Protein sequence: CASSVGYGCYTF.

The chain combines TRBV12-3 or TRBV12-4 with TRBJ2-1; the match to TRBD1 covers 10 bases. The CDR3 is 14 amino acids. Trimming removed 5 bases from V and 10 bases from J; junction bases left unmatched: 8. The CDR3 DNA reads TGTGCCAGCAGTCCTAGACAGGGGGCTAGGGAGCAGTTCTTC. As protein: CASSPRQGAREQFF.

This sequence joins TRBV2 and TRBJ1-2; D not certain. The V gene's germline CDR1 is SNHLY and CDR2 FYNNEI. The V and J ends lost 7 bases and 3 bases respectively, with 18 bases between them. This CDR3 has 15 amino acids. Here the CDR3 reads CASIEAAAGDYGYTF. In DNA, the CDR3 is TGTGCCAGCATAGAAGCGGCAGCAGGAGACTATGGCTACACCTTC.

About this clonotype: This could be a read error, since a much larger clone is one nucleotide away. CDR3: CASSIPPGRGNEKLLF. The CDR3 DNA reads as TGTGCCAGTAGTATTCCGCCGGGACGGGGTAATGAAAAACTGCTTTTT. The V call is TRBV19, the J call TRBJ1-4; TRBD1 is a possible D gene (5 bases). CDR3 length: 16 residues. CDR1 is LNHDA and CDR2 is SQIVND in the germline V gene (reference sequence).

The chain recombines TRBV12-3 or TRBV12-4 with TRBJ1-2; 8 positions match TRBD1. V gave up 4 bases and J gave up 7 bases; unmatched junction bases: 8. The CDR3 runs 14 residues. CDR3 coding DNA: TGTGCCAGCAGTTCAACGGGGCAGGGGGCTGGCTACACCTTC. Its translation: CASSSTGQGAGYTF.

This chain links TRBV20-1 with TRBJ1-4; perhaps TRBD1 as D (5 bases). CDR1 is DFQATT, CDR2 SNEGSKA, per germline (reference sequence). The CDR3 runs 14 residues. Trimming removed 5 bases from V and 4 bases from J, with 14 bases in between. For the CDR3, the DNA is TGCAGTGCTTCTCTAGACAGTAATAATGAAAAACTGTTTTTT. Translated: CSASLDSNNEKLFF.

The chain couples TRBV7-8 to TRBJ2-5; no reliable D call. The germline V gene has CDR1 SGHVS and CDR2 FQNEAQ. Between the trimmed V and J ends, which lost 1 base and 4 bases, there was a span of 10 bases. There are 14 residues in the CDR3. The CDR3 spells CASSLGTGPETQYF. The CDR3 coding sequence is TGTGCCAGCAGCTTAGGCACTGGCCCAGAGACCCAGTACTTC.

Comments on this clonotype: In this CDR3 the conserved last residue, phenylalanine or tryptophan, is missing, so a read error is likely. The DNA is left out, because the CDR3 cannot be placed on it with certainty; the CDR3 is given as TCRdb lists it. The rearrangement uses TRBV12-3 or TRBV12-4 and TRBJ2-1; the table gives TRBD2 as D, unverified against the DNA. The CDR3 length equals 10 residues, ends included. This chain's CDR3 is CASRGKGWGV.

Points on this clonotype: This may stem from a read error, because a much larger clone lies one nucleotide away. The chain links TRBV5-4 to TRBJ1-5; no clear D gene. This CDR3 is built from 14 residues. Germline V gene data show CDR1 as SGHNT and CDR2 as YYREEE (reference sequence). Written as DNA, the CDR3 is TGTGCCAACAGCTTGGGTGGGTTGGATCAGCCCCAGCATTTT. As protein: CANSLGGLDQPQHF. The full variable domain, its missing parts supplied by reference TRBV5-4 and TRBJ1-5, is ETGVTQSPTHLIKTRGQQVTLRCSSQSGHNTVSWYQQALGQGPQFIFQYYREEENGRGNFPPRFSGLQFPNYSSELNVNALELDDSALYLCANSLGGLDQPQHFGDGTRLSIL.

To note about this clonotype: The CDR3 does not end in the conserved phenylalanine or tryptophan, so this is likely a read error. The limits of the CDR3 on the DNA are not certain, so only TCRdb's listed CDR3 is given. This chain joins TRBV19 and TRBJ1-2; the table names TRBD1, a call not compared with the DNA. Germline-derived CDR1 and CDR2 are LNHDA and SQIVND (reference sequence). The CDR3 adds up to 15 amino acids, both ends counted. The CDR3 reads CASIKPSPSRLGNSL.

CDR3 DNA: TGTGCCAGCAGCACACGAGGGGCGGGAAGCAATCAGCCCCAGCATTTT. Its protein is CASSTRGAGSNQPQHF. The rearrangement uses TRBV7-8 and TRBJ1-5; D might be TRBD1 (5 bases). Trimming cost V 5 bases and J 1 base, with 15 bases left between them. Germline assignment: CDR1 SGHVS and CDR2 FQNEAQ. This CDR3 spans 16 amino acids.

This clonotype was seen just once. The CDR3 sequence: CASSEIQGQEVSPLHF. The CDR3 bases are TGTGCCAGCAGTGAAATACAGGGACAGGAGGTTTCACCCCTCCACTTT. The chain has TRBV2 and TRBJ1-6; 8 bases agree with TRBD1. Germline V gives CDR1 SNHLY, CDR2 FYNNEI. The CDR3 totals 16 residues. J lost 9 bases, V lost 2 bases, and 9 bases had no gene match.

This clonotype was seen at least ten times. J is TRBJ1-1 and V is TRBV19, with D unresolved. CDR1 LNHDA and CDR2 SQIVND come from the germline V gene (reference sequence). The CDR3 contains 15 residues. V was pared by 3 bases and J by 1 base, with 12 bases between. CDR3 DNA sequence: TGTGCCAGTAGTATCGGGCGTAGAGGGAACACTGAAGCTTTCTTT. Its translation is CASSIGRRGNTEAFF.

This clonotype was recorded many times. Sequence at one end of the junction differs from germline and may be a read error. The chain carries TRBV3-1 and TRBJ1-2; 9 bases match TRBD1. CDR3 size: 15 residues. The germline V gene encodes CDR1 LGHDT and CDR2 YNNKEL (reference sequence). This chain's CDR3 is CASSKESGQGYGYTF. In nucleotides, the CDR3 is TGTGCCAGCAGCAAAGAGTCGGGACAGGGTTACGGCTACACCTTC.

This clonotype was recorded only once. J is TRBJ2-2 and V is TRBV7-3, with TRBD1 matching 8 bases. V lost 5 bases to trimming and J lost 5 bases; unmatched junction nucleotides: 10. Per germline, CDR1 SGHTA and CDR2 FQGTGA. CDR3 length: 16 amino acids. CDR3 sequence: CASSSAQGARTGELFF. In nucleotides, the CDR3 is TGTGCCAGCAGCAGTGCCCAGGGGGCGCGAACCGGGGAGCTGTTTTTT.

At least ten counts were recorded for this clonotype. This chain joins TRBV5-4 and TRBJ1-3; D is perhaps TRBD1 (6 bases). This CDR3 has 15 residues. V was trimmed by 4 bases and J by 0 bases, leaving 11 bases between them. Germline-derived CDR1 and CDR2 are SGHNT and YYREEE (reference sequence). The CDR3 spells CASSTDSYSGNTIYF. The CDR3 region has the DNA TGTGCCAGCAGCACGGACAGTTACTCTGGAAACACCATATATTTT.

In its sample, this clonotype was seen once. V is TRBV12-3 or TRBV12-4 and J is TRBJ1-5; 8 bases match TRBD1. J gave up 6 bases and V 6 bases, and 13 bases lay outside the gene matches. This CDR3 region has 16 residues. The CDR3 nucleotides read TGTGCCAGCAGCACGTCAGGGACAGGTGGTCTTCAGCCCCAGCATTTT. As protein: CASSTSGTGGLQPQHF.

V usage is TRBV15 and J usage is TRBJ2-2; 7 positions agree with TRBD2. The CDR3 is 11 amino acids. Looked up from germline, CDR1 is LNHNV and CDR2 is YYDKDF (reference sequence). The ends lost 8 bases at V and 6 bases at J; junction bases unmatched: 0. The CDR3 loop reads CATREAGELFF. As DNA, the CDR3 is TGTGCCACCCGGGAGGCCGGGGAGCTGTTTTTT.

This chain joins TRBV7-3 and TRBJ1-2; D is ambiguous. V dropped 9 bases and J dropped 12 bases, with 23 bases sitting between them. Germline V gene sequence: CDR1 SGHTA, CDR2 FQGTGA. The CDR3 loop spans 13 amino acids. CDR3 coding DNA: TGTGCCAGTAGTATTGCCTCGCGGTATCTTAACACCTTC. It encodes CASSIASRYLNTF.

J is TRBJ2-3 and V is TRBV20-1, with TRBD1 matching 10 bases. J lost 8 bases, V lost 7 bases, and 9 bases had no gene match. The CDR3 extends over 13 amino acids. Germline V gene data show CDR1 as DFQATT and CDR2 as SNEGSKA (reference sequence). CDR3 nucleotide sequence: TGCAGTGTTGCGGACAGGGGGTCCGGTACGCAGTATTTT. It specifies CSVADRGSGTQYF.

The V gene is TRBV20-1, the J gene TRBJ1-6; D possibly corresponds to TRBD1 (6 bases). CDR3 size: 13 residues. With 5 bases removed from V and 10 bases from J, the gap between germline ends came to 15 bases. Per the germline V gene, CDR1 is DFQATT and CDR2 is SNEGSKA (reference sequence). CDR3 in amino acids: CSALDRVRSPLHF. The CDR3 nucleotides are TGCAGTGCTCTGGACAGAGTAAGATCACCCCTCCACTTT.

This chain connects TRBV7-9 to TRBJ2-7; perhaps TRBD1 as D (7 bases). Per the germline V gene, CDR1 is SEHNR and CDR2 is FQNEAQ (reference sequence). The V end lost 5 bases, the J end lost 9 bases, and 26 bases lay between the germline ends. The length of the CDR3 is 16 residues. This chain's CDR3 is CASSADQGGATPSQYF. The CDR3 nucleotides read TGTGCCAGCAGCGCCGACCAGGGGGGCGCGACACCTTCGCAGTACTTC.

The rearrangement links TRBV9 to TRBJ1-1; D perhaps matches TRBD1 (5 bases). The ends were cut back, 4 bases at V and 5 bases at J, with 18 bases in the middle. The length of the CDR3 is 15 residues. The V gene's germline CDR1 is SGDLS and CDR2 YYNGEE. The CDR3 loop reads CASSLSPGQGTEAFF. In DNA form, the CDR3 reads TGTGCCAGCAGCCTGAGCCCCGGTCAGGGTACTGAAGCTTTCTTT.

V is TRBV3-1 and J is TRBJ2-3, with TRBD2 matching over 7 bases. Germline CDR1 and CDR2: LGHDT and YNNKEL (reference sequence). The CDR3 is 16 amino acids. V was clipped by 1 base and J by 2 bases; unmatched bases: 6. CDR3 sequence reads: CASSQGRKRDTDTQYF. CDR3 nucleotide sequence: TGTGCCAGCAGCCAAGGGCGTAAGCGGGACACAGATACGCAGTATTTT.

This chain uses TRBV7-8 with TRBJ1-1; D remains unclear. The ends were cut back, 0 bases at V and 4 bases at J, with 15 bases in the middle. Germline loops: CDR1 SGHVS, CDR2 FQNEAQ. The length of the CDR3 is 16 residues. As DNA, the CDR3 is TGTGCCAGCAGCTTAGCGTCGGTAGGTGTGAGCACTGAAGCTTTCTTT. This gives the protein CASSLASVGVSTEAFF.

The gene calls are TRBV7-2 and TRBJ1-1; 8 bases align to TRBD1. Germline lookup yields CDR1 SGHTA and CDR2 FQGNSA. The CDR3 length is 16 residues. The V and J ends lost 5 bases and 0 bases, in that order; junction bases with no gene match: 8. The CDR3 sequence: CASSQGPGGLNTEAFF. DNA of the CDR3: TGTGCCAGCAGCCAAGGTCCAGGGGGCTTGAACACTGAAGCTTTCTTT.

This clonotype occurred many times. The rearrangement joins TRBV20-1 to TRBJ2-2; tentatively, D is TRBD1 (6 bases). Germline-derived CDR1 and CDR2 are DFQATT and SNEGSKA (reference sequence). The CDR3 loop spans 15 amino acids. Trimming stripped 1 base from V and 5 bases from J, with 14 bases between. CDR3 region: CSARAGGLRTGELFF. The CDR3 region has the DNA TGCAGTGCTAGAGCTGGGGGCCTGAGAACCGGGGAGCTGTTTTTT.

The V and J genes are TRBV7-2 and TRBJ2-5; D unresolved. Germline V gives CDR1 SGHTA, CDR2 FQGNSA. V shed 5 bases and J shed 3 bases, with 13 bases lying between them. The CDR3 totals 14 residues. CDR3 sequence: CASSPRKMEETQYF. The CDR3 DNA sequence: TGTGCCAGCAGCCCTCGGAAAATGGAAGAGACCCAGTACTTC. Filled out from reference TRBV7-2 and TRBJ2-5, the complete variable domain reads GAGVSQSPSNKVTEKGKDVELRCDPISGHTALYWYRQSLGQGLEFLIYFQGNSAPDKSGLPSDRFSAERTGGSVSTLTIQRTQQEDSAVYLCASSPRKMEETQYFGPGTRLLVL.

Turning to this clonotype: A read error may produce the germline difference seen at one junction end. The V and J genes are TRBV5-1 and TRBJ2-7; D is unclear. CDR1 is SGHRS, CDR2 YFSETQ, per germline. The CDR3 runs 14 residues. The CDR3 DNA sequence: TGTGCCAGCAGCGTAGCATGGCAGTCCAACGAGCAGTACTTC. Its translation is CASSVAWQSNEQYF.

To note about this clonotype: At one of its ends the junction is not consistent with the germline gene, which may arise from a read error. V gene TRBV19 combines with J gene TRBJ2-1; D unresolved. The germline V gene encodes CDR1 LNHDA and CDR2 SQIVND (reference sequence). This CDR3 spans 10 amino acids. The CDR3 reads CASGVAKQLF. The CDR3, as DNA: TGTGCCAGTGGGGTGGCGAAGCAGCTCTTC.